A single sample is the source of the 29 T cell receptor beta chains below, sequenced in a study of shared clonotypes between healthy human individuals. Terminally differentiated effector memory CD45RA+ cells were excluded by CCR7 positive selection of CD45RO-negative cells. The assay was immunoSEQ multiplex PCR, and TCRdb's table has in-frame clones only and misses some. The sample lists millions of clones; approximately 95% were seen once. The sequencing input was naive CD8+ T cells sorted from blood. All receptors derive from a man between 18 and 29 years old in good health.

The chain has TRBV5-6 and TRBJ2-7, with D perhaps TRBD1 (6 bases). Germline V lookup: CDR1 SGHDT, CDR2 YYEEEE. The CDR3 has 14 residues. V shed 4 bases and J shed 2 bases, with 13 bases lying between them. CDR3 amino acids: CASSTLDSTYEQYF. CDR3 bases: TGTGCCAGCAGCACCTTGGACAGCACCTACGAGCAGTACTTC.

V is TRBV7-9 and J is TRBJ2-7, with TRBD2 matching over 16 bases. V lost 5 bases, J lost 9 bases, and 7 bases stayed unmatched. Germline-derived CDR1 and CDR2 are SEHNR and FQNEAQ (reference sequence). The length of the CDR3 is 15 residues. The CDR3 region is CASSPGTSGGAGQYF. Written as DNA, the CDR3 is TGTGCCAGCAGCCCTGGGACTAGCGGGGGGGCCGGGCAGTACTTC. Supplemented by reference TRBV7-9 and TRBJ2-7, the full variable domain reads DTGVSQNPRHKITKRGQNVTFRCDPISEHNRLYWYRQTLGQGPEFLTYFQNEAQLEKSRLLSDRFSAERPKGSFSTLEIQRTEQGDSAMYLCASSPGTSGGAGQYFGPGTRLTVT.

CDR3 in amino acids: CASSQAGPGDQPQHF. As DNA, the CDR3 is TGCGCCAGCAGCCAAGCAGGTCCCGGAGATCAGCCCCAGCATTTT. The chain links TRBV4-1 to TRBJ1-5; D is unresolved. The CDR3 length is 15 residues. The germline V gene has CDR1 MGHRA and CDR2 YSYEKL. V lost 1 base, J lost 5 bases, and 12 bases lay in between.

The V gene is TRBV15, the J gene TRBJ1-5; 7 bases map to TRBD1. The germline CDR1 and CDR2 sequences are LNHNV and YYDKDF (reference sequence). V gave up 5 bases and J gave up 5 bases; unmatched junction bases: 9. This CDR3 contains 15 residues. CDR3 sequence: CATSPQTGSDQPQHF. The CDR3 DNA sequence: TGTGCCACCAGCCCCCAGACAGGGAGCGATCAGCCCCAGCATTTT.

The rearrangement joins TRBV9 to TRBJ2-3, with D possibly being TRBD2 (5 bases). CDR3 size: 14 residues. Germline V gene lookup returns CDR1 SGDLS and CDR2 YYNGEE. Between the trimmed V and J ends, which lost 0 bases and 2 bases, there was a span of 7 bases. DNA for the CDR3: TGTGCCAGCAGCGTAGGACTAATCACAGATACGCAGTATTTT. This codes for CASSVGLITDTQYF.

With regard to this clone: The same CDR3 arises from other DNA sequences in this sample as well. The J gene is TRBJ2-5, the V gene TRBV28, with D possibly TRBD1 on 5 matching bases. This CDR3 is built from 14 residues. Germline V gives CDR1 MDHEN, CDR2 SYDVKM. Trimming stripped 3 bases from V and 5 bases from J, with 13 bases between. Written as DNA, the CDR3 is TGTGCCAGCAGTTTTCTTGGGGCCGGTGAGACCCAGTACTTC. This sequence encodes CASSFLGAGETQYF.

The V and J genes are TRBV18 and TRBJ2-7; 12 bases align to TRBD1. Losses at the gene ends were 5 bases for V and 4 bases for J; bases not matched to a gene: 3. The CDR3 extends over 14 amino acids. Germline CDR1 and CDR2: KGHSH and LQKENI. The CDR3 DNA reads TGTGCCAGCTCAGGGACAGGGGGCAAGTACGAGCAGTACTTC. Amino acid sequence: CASSGTGGKYEQYF.

On this clone itself: At the DNA level, this CDR3 is encoded by other sequences in the same sample as well. V usage is TRBV7-9 and J usage is TRBJ2-7; no clear D gene. V was cut by 1 base and J by 3 bases, with 7 bases left in between. Germline assignment: CDR1 SEHNR and CDR2 FQNEAQ (reference sequence). This CDR3 has 13 residues. The CDR3 reads CASSLVGNYEQYF. The CDR3 DNA follows: TGTGCCAGCAGCTTAGTTGGAAACTACGAGCAGTACTTC.

The chain links TRBV13 to TRBJ2-5; TRBD2 matches at 8 bases. Germline V gene sequence: CDR1 PRHDT, CDR2 FYEKMQ (reference sequence). V lost 0 bases and J lost 1; bases outside the gene matches: 1. CDR3 size: 15 residues. The CDR3 sequence is CASSLGGTSQETQYF. The CDR3 bases are TGTGCCAGCAGCTTAGGCGGGACTAGCCAAGAGACCCAGTACTTC.

The chain has TRBV9 and TRBJ2-5; 11 nucleotides align to TRBD2. The CDR3 loop spans 16 amino acids. Germline V gene sequence: CDR1 SGDLS, CDR2 YYNGEE. Losses at the gene ends were 3 bases for V and 5 bases for J; bases not matched to a gene: 9. The DNA for the CDR3 is TGTGCCAGCAGCGCAGAAATAGCGGGAGGGTGGGAGACCCAGTACTTC. It is translated as CASSAEIAGGWETQYF.

Details on this clone: Other DNA sequences of this sample code for an identical CDR3. The chain recombines TRBV27 with TRBJ2-7; TRBD1 agrees at 9 bases. Germline assignment: CDR1 MNHEY and CDR2 SMNVEV (reference sequence). V was clipped by 5 bases and J by 6 bases; unmatched bases: 5. This CDR3 spans 13 amino acids. CDR3 sequence reads: CASSPGTGSEQYF. CDR3 DNA: TGTGCCAGCAGTCCCGGGACAGGGAGCGAGCAGTACTTC.

This chain joins TRBV4-2 and TRBJ2-7; D perhaps matches TRBD2 (5 bases). CDR3 length: 13 residues. Germline V gives CDR1 LGHNA, CDR2 YNFKEQ. The V end lost 3 bases, the J end lost 6 bases, and 12 bases lay between the germline ends. CDR3 sequence reads: CASSQAAGGEQYF. The CDR3 coding sequence is TGTGCCAGCAGCCAGGCGGCGGGCGGCGAGCAGTACTTC.

The rearrangement links TRBV7-9 to TRBJ2-7, with TRBD1 identical over 7 bases. The germline V gene encodes CDR1 SEHNR and CDR2 FQNEAQ (reference sequence). V shed 4 bases, J shed 6 bases, and the junction held 3 bases outside the gene matches. This CDR3 is built from 12 residues. CDR3: CASSSTGTEQYF. The CDR3 DNA reads as TGTGCCAGCAGCTCGACAGGGACCGAGCAGTACTTC. The full variable domain, in which reference TRBV7-9 and TRBJ2-7 provide the parts outside the CDR3, is DTGVSQNPRHKITKRGQNVTFRCDPISEHNRLYWYRQTLGQGPEFLTYFQNEAQLEKSRLLSDRFSAERPKGSFSTLEIQRTEQGDSAMYLCASSSTGTEQYFGPGTRLTVT.

The chain uses TRBV19 and TRBJ1-1; no clear D. Trimming took off 5 bases at V and 2 bases at J, with 9 bases between the two ends. The CDR3 runs to 13 residues. Germline CDR1 LNHDA, CDR2 SQIVND (reference sequence). The CDR3: CASSANTNTEAFF. The DNA for the CDR3 is TGTGCCAGTAGTGCCAACACAAACACTGAAGCTTTCTTT.

The J gene is TRBJ1-2, the V gene TRBV9; 8 bases align to TRBD1. Germline V lookup: CDR1 SGDLS, CDR2 YYNGEE. The CDR3 has 15 residues. V shed 3 bases, J shed 3 bases, and the junction held 7 bases outside the gene matches. CDR3 sequence: CASSETGVRDYGYTF. CDR3 DNA: TGTGCCAGCAGCGAGACAGGGGTTAGGGACTATGGCTACACCTTC. The whole variable domain, filled in from reference TRBV9 and TRBJ1-2, reads DSGVTQTPKHLITATGQRVTLRCSPRSGDLSVYWYQQSLDQGLQFLIQYYNGEERAKGNILERFSAQQFPDLHSELNLSSLELGDSALYFCASSETGVRDYGYTFGSGTRLTVV.

V gene TRBV25-1 combines with J gene TRBJ1-1; tentative D call: TRBD1 (6 bases). The CDR3 totals 14 residues. From germline, CDR1 is MGHDK and CDR2 SYGVNS. V lost 5 bases, J lost 5 bases, and 15 bases lay in between. CDR3 nucleotides: TGTGCCAGCAGTAATACAGGGCCCGCTACTGAAGCTTTCTTT. It is translated as CASSNTGPATEAFF.

This rearrangement joins TRBV5-8 to TRBJ1-2, with D uncertain. CDR1 and CDR2 from the germline V gene are SGHTS and YDEGEE. This CDR3 has 14 amino acids. V dropped 0 bases and J dropped 3 bases, with 9 bases sitting between them. CDR3 region: CASSLGMYHYGYTF. DNA for the CDR3: TGTGCCAGCAGCTTGGGGATGTATCACTATGGCTACACCTTC.

The J gene is TRBJ2-1, the V gene TRBV29-1, with TRBD1 matching 9 bases. V was clipped by 0 bases and J by 1 base; unmatched bases: 4. CDR1 is SQVTM, CDR2 ANQGSEA, per germline. This CDR3 region has 16 residues. DNA of the CDR3: TGCAGCGTTGAAGAACAGGGGGCCCCATCCTACAATGAGCAGTTCTTC. Translated, it gives CSVEEQGAPSYNEQFF.

This chain joins TRBV5-1 and TRBJ2-5; 14 nucleotides line up with TRBD2. Germline V lookup: CDR1 SGHRS, CDR2 YFSETQ. Trimming at V came to 5 bases and at J to 5 bases, leaving 8 bases not matched to a gene. CDR3 length: 16 residues. The CDR3 sequence is CASRWTGTSGGETQYF. The DNA for the CDR3 is TGCGCCAGCAGGTGGACCGGGACTAGCGGGGGTGAGACCCAGTACTTC.

The rearrangement uses TRBV27 and TRBJ2-5; the D gene is possibly TRBD2 (6 bases). V was trimmed by 6 bases and J by 0 bases, leaving 14 bases between them. The germline CDR1 and CDR2 sequences are MNHEY and SMNVEV (reference sequence). This CDR3 spans 15 amino acids. The CDR3: CASRALAIDQETQYF. The CDR3 DNA follows: TGTGCCAGCAGAGCCCTAGCGATAGACCAAGAGACCCAGTACTTC.

The chain employs TRBV10-2 and TRBJ1-2; weak D call: TRBD1 (5 bases). Germline CDR1 is WSHSY and CDR2 is SAAADI. Trimming took 3 bases from V and 2 from J, leaving 25 bases between them. The CDR3 length is 19 residues. CDR3 residues: CASSDGSPGGLGRNYGYTF. The CDR3 bases are TGCGCCAGCAGTGACGGAAGCCCAGGTGGTTTGGGACGGAACTATGGCTACACCTTC.

This clone was seen a single time. The V call is TRBV6-1, the J call TRBJ2-2; 11 nucleotides match TRBD2. This CDR3 region has 15 residues. With V trimmed by 3 bases and J by 5 bases, 2 bases remained unmatched. Germline V gives CDR1 MNHNS, CDR2 SASEGT. The CDR3: CASSDLAGGTGELFF. DNA for the CDR3: TGTGCCAGCAGTGATCTAGCGGGAGGAACCGGGGAGCTGTTTTTT.

The chain has TRBV27 and TRBJ2-1, with 9 bases that match TRBD2. With V trimmed by 3 bases and J by 5 bases, 8 bases remained unmatched. Per germline, CDR1 MNHEY and CDR2 SMNVEV (reference sequence). The CDR3 totals 16 residues. CDR3 sequence reads: CASSLSVAGGDNEQFF. As DNA, the CDR3 is TGTGCCAGCAGTTTGAGTGTGGCGGGAGGGGACAATGAGCAGTTCTTC.

The CDR3: CASSFVGYTGELFF. In DNA, the CDR3 is TGTGCCAGCAGTTTTGTGGGATACACCGGGGAGCTGTTTTTT. The V and J genes are TRBV28 and TRBJ2-2; D is undetermined. Trimming pared 3 bases from V and 3 bases from J, leaving 8 bases between. CDR3 length equals 14 residues. Germline loops: CDR1 MDHEN, CDR2 SYDVKM.

V is TRBV7-9 and J is TRBJ2-1; D gene unclear. There are 14 residues in the CDR3. Germline assignment: CDR1 SEHNR and CDR2 FQNEAQ (reference sequence). The V and J ends lost 4 bases and 4 bases respectively, with 11 bases between them. As DNA, the CDR3 is TGTGCCAGCAGCTCGTACCGGGTTTACAATGAGCAGTTCTTC. Translating gives CASSSYRVYNEQFF.

This clone has just one count. The J gene is TRBJ2-2, the V gene TRBV9; 8 bases fit TRBD1. CDR3 length equals 15 residues. CDR1 is SGDLS and CDR2 is YYNGEE in the germline V gene. The V and J ends lost 0 bases and 8 bases, in that order; junction bases with no gene match: 6. CDR3 coding DNA: TGTGCCAGCAGCGTAGAGAGGACAGGGTTTGGGGAGCTGTTTTTT. It is translated as CASSVERTGFGELFF.

The CDR3 DNA sequence: TGTGCCAGCAGTTCCCGGGACTCCCCGGGAGATACGCAGTATTTT. It translates to CASSSRDSPGDTQYF. This chain links TRBV27 with TRBJ2-3; possible D gene TRBD2, 6 bases. The CDR3 loop spans 15 amino acids. In germline, CDR1 is MNHEY, CDR2 SMNVEV (reference sequence). The V end lost 4 bases, the J end lost 5 bases, and 16 bases lay between the germline ends.

The chain combines TRBV2 with TRBJ2-2; D gene ambiguous. V gave up 5 bases and J gave up 6 bases, with 19 bases separating them. This CDR3 has 16 residues. Germline CDR1 SNHLY, CDR2 FYNNEI. DNA of the CDR3: TGTGCCAGCAGTCCTCGGGTCGGGCCCCGGGCCGGGGAGCTGTTTTTT. Amino acid sequence: CASSPRVGPRAGELFF. Full variable domain (remainder filled in from reference TRBV2 and TRBJ2-2): EPEVTQTPSHQVTQMGQEVILRCVPISNHLYFYWYRQILGQKVEFLVSFYNNEISEKSEIFDDQFSVERPDGSNFTLKIRSTKLEDSAMYFCASSPRVGPRAGELFFGEGSRLTVL.

The chain is built from TRBV29-1 and TRBJ2-7; 13 positions agree with TRBD2. The CDR3 contains 14 residues. Trimming at V came to 7 bases and at J to 4 bases, leaving 7 bases not matched to a gene. Per germline, CDR1 SQVTM and CDR2 ANQGSEA. The CDR3 region is CSAGTSGIIYEQYF. The DNA for the CDR3 is TGCAGCGCCGGGACTAGCGGGATCATATACGAGCAGTACTTC.